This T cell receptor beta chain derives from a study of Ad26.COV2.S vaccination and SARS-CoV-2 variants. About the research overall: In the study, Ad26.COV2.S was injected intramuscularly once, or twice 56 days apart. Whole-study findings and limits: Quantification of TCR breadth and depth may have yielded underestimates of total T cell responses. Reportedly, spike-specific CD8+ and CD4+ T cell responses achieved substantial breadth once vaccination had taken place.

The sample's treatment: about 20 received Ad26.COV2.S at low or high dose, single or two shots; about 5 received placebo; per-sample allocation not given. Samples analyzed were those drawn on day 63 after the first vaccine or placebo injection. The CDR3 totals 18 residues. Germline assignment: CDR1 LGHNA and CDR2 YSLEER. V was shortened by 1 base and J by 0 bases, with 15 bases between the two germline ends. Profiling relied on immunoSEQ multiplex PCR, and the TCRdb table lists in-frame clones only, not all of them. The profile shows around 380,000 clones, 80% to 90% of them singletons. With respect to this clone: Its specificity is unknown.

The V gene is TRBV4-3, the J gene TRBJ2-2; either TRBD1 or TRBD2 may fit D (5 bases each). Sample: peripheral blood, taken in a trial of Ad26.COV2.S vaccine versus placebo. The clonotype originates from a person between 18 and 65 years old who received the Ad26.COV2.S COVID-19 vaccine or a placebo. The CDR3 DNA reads TGCGCCAGCAGCCAAGCAGTGGGGGTATCTGCGAACACCGGGGAGCTGTTTTTT. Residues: CASSQAVGVSANTGELFF.